Reported below is one T cell receptor beta chain. The sample originates from a study of T cell responses to AZD1222 COVID-19 vaccine. Germline CDR1 reads MNHEY; CDR2 reads SVGAGI. With 7 bases removed from V and 5 bases from J, the gap between germline ends came to 8 bases. The CDR3 is 11 amino acids. Measured with immunoSEQ multiplex PCR; TCRdb has only the in-frame clones, and not every one. The repertoire consists of approximately 120,000 clones, with approximately 80% occurring once and the leading ten covering about 26%. The sequence came from an adult who received the AZD1222 COVID-19 vaccine. The source material was peripheral blood, sampled 28 days after the second AZD1222 dose. This chain uses TRBV6-5 with TRBJ1-1, with D possibly TRBD1 on 5 matching bases. The CDR3 region is CASNWGTEAFF. The CDR3 coding sequence is TGTGCCAGCAATTGGGGGACTGAAGCTTTCTTT.